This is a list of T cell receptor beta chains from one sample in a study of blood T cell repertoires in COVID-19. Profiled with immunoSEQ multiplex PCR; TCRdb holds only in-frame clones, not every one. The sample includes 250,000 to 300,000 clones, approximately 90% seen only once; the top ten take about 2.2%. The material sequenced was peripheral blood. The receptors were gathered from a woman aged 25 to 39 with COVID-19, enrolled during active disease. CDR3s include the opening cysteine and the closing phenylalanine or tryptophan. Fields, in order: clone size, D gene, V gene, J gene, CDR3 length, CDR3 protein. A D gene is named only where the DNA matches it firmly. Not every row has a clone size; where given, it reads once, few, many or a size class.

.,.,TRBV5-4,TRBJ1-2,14,CASSLEQGNYGYTF
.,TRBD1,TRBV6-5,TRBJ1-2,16,CASSSAGTGGAYGYTF
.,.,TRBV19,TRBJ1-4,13,CASGRSPGEKLFF
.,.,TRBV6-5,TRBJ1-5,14,CASTHRDGNQPQHF
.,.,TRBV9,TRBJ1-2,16,CASSEPAGRGDYGYTF
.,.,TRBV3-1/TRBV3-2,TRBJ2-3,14,CASSQESITDTQYF
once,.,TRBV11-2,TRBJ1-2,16,CASRPGPGQGSYGYTF
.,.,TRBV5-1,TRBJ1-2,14,CASSLVEGGDGYTF
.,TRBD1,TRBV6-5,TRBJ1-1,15,CASRDRGRGRTEAFF
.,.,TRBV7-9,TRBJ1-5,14,CASSLDEGDRTQHF
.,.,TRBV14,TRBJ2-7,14,CASSQVAGPYEQYF
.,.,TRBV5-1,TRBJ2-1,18,CASSLFLMGQSSYNEQFF
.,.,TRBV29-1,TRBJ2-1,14,CSVDAASSYNEQFF
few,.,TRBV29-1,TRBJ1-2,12,CSVDDSRYGYTF
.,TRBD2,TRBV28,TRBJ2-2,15,CASSSGSANTGELFF
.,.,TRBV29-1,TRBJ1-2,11,CSVDLGGGYTF
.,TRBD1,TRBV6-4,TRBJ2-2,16,CASSPRQGPHTGELFF
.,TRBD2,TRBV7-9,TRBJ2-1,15,CASSVVLADLNEQFF
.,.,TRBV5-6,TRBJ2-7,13,CASSLGLVYEQYF
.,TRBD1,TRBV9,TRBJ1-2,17,CASSRPGQGAKNYGYTF
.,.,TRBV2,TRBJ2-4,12,CASRGGKNIQYF
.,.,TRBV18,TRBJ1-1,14,CASSPLGVNTEAFF
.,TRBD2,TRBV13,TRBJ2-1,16,CASSPLGSGRWNEQFF
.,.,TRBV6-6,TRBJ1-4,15,CASSYSTRANEKLFF
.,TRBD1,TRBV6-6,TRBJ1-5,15,CASSWTGNSNQPQHF
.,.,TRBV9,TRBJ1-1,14,CASSVDSGNTEAFF
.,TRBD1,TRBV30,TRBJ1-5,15,CAWSYGTGDNQPQHF
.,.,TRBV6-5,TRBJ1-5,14,CASSYFSGVQPQHF
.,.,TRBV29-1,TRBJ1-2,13,CSVTGSSNYGYTF
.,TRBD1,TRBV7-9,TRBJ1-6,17,CASSGGQASRDNSPLHF
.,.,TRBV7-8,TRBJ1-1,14,CASRSPGLNTEAFF
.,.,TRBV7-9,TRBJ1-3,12,CASSLLGNTIYF
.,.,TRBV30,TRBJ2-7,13,CAWSLRLNYEQYF
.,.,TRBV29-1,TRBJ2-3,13,CSVLTDMRNTQYF
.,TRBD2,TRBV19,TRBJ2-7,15,CASSISSGNSYEQYF